This T cell receptor (beta chain) emerged from a study of cytomegalovirus exposure and HLA in healthy donors. The junction had 2 bases not matched to a gene; V was cut back by 6 bases and J by 1 base. The CDR3 is 13 residues long. The V gene's germline CDR1 is SNHLY and CDR2 FYNNEI. TCRdb's copy holds only in-frame clones and misses some; the assay was immunoSEQ multiplex PCR. The table has about 220,000 clones, 80% to 85% seen once; the top ten hold more than 13%. Note on this clone: Its specificity is not known. Within the sample, other DNA sequences also encode this same CDR3.

Study results and limitations: Subsequent analysis showed first-cohort TCR clusters tending to co-occur in some 120 validation repertoires. It was 150 to 200 TCR beta chains that were listed as cytomegalovirus-associated.

Sequencing input: PBMCs. The sequence derives from a woman aged 25 to 39 in good health and CMV-seropositive. The chain employs TRBV2 and TRBJ2-5; 7 bases align to TRBD1. The CDR3 spells CASSGDSQETQYF. The CDR3 nucleotides read TGTGCCAGCAGCGGGGACAGCCAAGAGACCCAGTACTTC.